The 31 T cell receptor beta chains below all came from one sample that was sequenced in a study of shared clonotypes between healthy human individuals. Assay used: immunoSEQ multiplex PCR; TCRdb lists only in-frame clones, some missing. The sample shows some 900,000 clones, roughly 72% of them seen only once. The sequencing sample was made of memory CD4+ T cells sorted from blood. Subset denoted: CD45RA-negative fraction. These receptors all stem from a man younger than 30 in good health.

This chain connects TRBV27 to TRBJ2-5; D unclear. The germline CDR1 and CDR2 sequences are MNHEY and SMNVEV (reference sequence). The CDR3 contains 16 residues. Trimming left V 1 base short and J 5 bases short, with 17 bases between. The chain's CDR3 is CASSLWSPPRRETQYF. Written as DNA, the CDR3 is TGTGCCAGCAGTTTATGGAGCCCGCCCAGGCGGGAGACCCAGTACTTC.

The chain carries TRBV7-9 and TRBJ2-7; tentatively, D is TRBD1 (7 bases). Trimming removed 4 bases from V and 5 bases from J, with 18 bases in between. The CDR3 consists of 15 residues. The germline V gene has CDR1 SEHNR and CDR2 FQNEAQ (reference sequence). The CDR3 is CASSSPMTGRNEQYF. The CDR3 DNA follows: TGTGCCAGCAGCTCCCCCATGACAGGGAGGAACGAGCAGTACTTC.

The chain employs TRBV28 and TRBJ1-5; maybe TRBD1 (5 bases). Trimming cost V 4 bases and J 0 bases, with 16 bases left between them. CDR3 length: 17 residues. The V gene's germline CDR1 is MDHEN and CDR2 SYDVKM. The CDR3 DNA reads as TGTGCCAGCAGTTCCGTTACTCCACAGGTTAGCAATCAGCCCCAGCATTTT. Translating it yields CASSSVTPQVSNQPQHF.

A few counts support this clone. The identical CDR3 is also encoded by other nucleotide sequences in the sample. The chain employs TRBV30 and TRBJ1-4; 7 nucleotides line up with TRBD1. The V segment lost 4 bases and the J segment 4 bases; nucleotides outside the gene matches: 3. The CDR3 runs 13 residues. Germline V gene data show CDR1 as GTSNPN and CDR2 as SVGIG (reference sequence). In DNA form, the CDR3 reads TGTGCCTGGACGGGACAGCTTAATGAAAAACTGTTTTTT. Translating it yields CAWTGQLNEKLFF.

The chain uses TRBV4-1 and TRBJ1-3; D is possibly TRBD1 (6 bases). V gave up 3 bases and J gave up 4 bases, with 13 bases separating them. CDR3 size: 15 residues. CDR1 and CDR2 from the germline V gene are MGHRA and YSYEKL. The CDR3 region is CASSQNRAGGNTIYF. The CDR3 nucleotides are TGCGCCAGCAGCCAGAACAGGGCTGGAGGAAACACCATATATTTT.

The chain couples TRBV11-3 to TRBJ2-5; D is possibly TRBD2 (6 bases). Germline CDR1 and CDR2: SGHNT and YENEEA. V was shortened by 5 bases and J by 2 bases, with 18 bases between the two germline ends. This CDR3 comprises 16 residues. CDR3 residues: CASSPGVGGTQETQYF. The CDR3 DNA follows: TGTGCCAGCAGCCCAGGTGTTGGGGGGACTCAAGAGACCCAGTACTTC.

This rearrangement joins TRBV6-1 to TRBJ2-1; the match to TRBD2 covers 11 bases. Trimming cost V 1 base and J 16 bases; bases outside gene matches: 6. Looked up from germline, CDR1 is MNHNS and CDR2 is SASEGT. There are 13 residues in the CDR3. CDR3 region: CASSEGGGTSGFF. DNA of the CDR3: TGTGCCAGCAGTGAAGGAGGGGGGACTAGCGGATTCTTC.

In this sample, this clone turned up a few times. The chain is built from TRBV20-1 and TRBJ1-1; D is ambiguous. V was pared by 8 bases and J by 11 bases, with 9 bases between. CDR3 length: 8 amino acids. In germline, CDR1 is DFQATT, CDR2 SNEGSKA (reference sequence). The CDR3, as DNA: TGCAGTCCCCCGTCGGCTTTCTTT. It yields the protein CSPPSAFF.

The chain employs TRBV5-1 and TRBJ2-5; D gene unclear. The CDR3 length is 17 residues. V shed 4 bases and J shed 1 base, with 20 bases lying between them. The germline gives CDR1 SGHRS, CDR2 YFSETQ. CDR3 nucleotide sequence: TGCGCCAGCAGCCCAATAAAAGGACGAGGTTTCCAAGAGACCCAGTACTTC. This sequence encodes CASSPIKGRGFQETQYF.

The chain combines TRBV6-9 with TRBJ1-5; unclear D gene. Looked up from germline, CDR1 is MNHGY and CDR2 is SVAAGI. V was shortened by 5 bases and J by 9 bases, with 23 bases between the two germline ends. This CDR3 contains 16 residues. The CDR3 DNA sequence: TGTGCCAGCAGTCCCAACTGGTCCACTCACCCTGGGCCCCAGCATTTT. It encodes CASSPNWSTHPGPQHF.

The chain employs TRBV6-5 and TRBJ2-2, with TRBD1 as a possible D gene (8 bases). Germline loops: CDR1 MNHEY, CDR2 SVGAGI. The CDR3 length is 15 residues. V was shortened by 8 bases and J by 5 bases, with 18 bases between the two germline ends. CDR3 protein: CASFDGQGLTGELFF. The CDR3 nucleotides are TGTGCCAGCTTTGACGGACAGGGACTAACCGGGGAGCTGTTTTTT.

The chain recombines TRBV5-1 with TRBJ1-2; unclear D gene. Per the germline V gene, CDR1 is SGHRS and CDR2 is YFSETQ. This CDR3 is built from 14 residues. V was trimmed by 4 bases and J by 4 bases, leaving 14 bases between them. The CDR3 here is CASSDPSTPYGYTF. The CDR3 DNA follows: TGCGCCAGCAGCGATCCTTCCACGCCCTATGGCTACACCTTC.

The rearrangement links TRBV6-5 to TRBJ1-1; D unresolved. Per germline, CDR1 MNHEY and CDR2 SVGAGI. V lost 6 bases to trimming and J lost 2 bases, with 16 bases between them. There are 15 residues in the CDR3. The CDR3 nucleotides read TGTGCCAGCAGCCGTATAGCCCCACCAAACACTGAAGCTTTCTTT. Translating gives CASSRIAPPNTEAFF.

This clone was observed a few times. Other nucleotide sequences from this sample produce the same CDR3. The chain couples TRBV30 to TRBJ1-1; possible D gene TRBD1, 5 bases. Germline V gene data show CDR1 as GTSNPN and CDR2 as SVGIG (reference sequence). With 0 bases removed from V and 6 bases from J, the gap between germline ends came to 8 bases. The CDR3 loop spans 12 amino acids. DNA for the CDR3: TGTGCCTGGAGTGTCCGGGGGGCTGAAGCTTTCTTT. It yields the protein CAWSVRGAEAFF.

In the case of this clone: This sample also contains other DNA sequences that code for the same CDR3. The chain links TRBV6-5 to TRBJ1-6; TRBD1 matches at 8 bases. J gave up 8 bases and V 1 base, and 4 bases lay outside the gene matches. The CDR3 runs to 15 residues. Germline lookup yields CDR1 MNHEY and CDR2 SVGAGI. The CDR3 loop is CASSYYGTGDSPLHF. The CDR3 DNA is TGTGCCAGCAGTTACTATGGGACAGGCGATTCACCCCTCCACTTT.

The chain uses TRBV30 and TRBJ2-7, with a weak D call TRBD1 (6 bases). CDR3 length equals 13 residues. CDR1 and CDR2 (germline): GTSNPN, SVGIG (reference sequence). The ends were cut back, 7 bases at V and 5 bases at J, with 18 bases in the middle. CDR3 DNA: TGTGCCTCGGGGCAGGGGAGTATCCACGAGCAGTACTTC. Encoded protein: CASGQGSIHEQYF. Supplemented by reference TRBV30 and TRBJ2-7, the full variable domain reads SQTIHQWPATLVQPVGSPLSLECTVEGTSNPNLYWYRQAAGRGLQLLFYSVGIGQISSEVPQNLSASRPQDRQFILSSKKLLLSDSGFYLCASGQGSIHEQYFGPGTRLTVT.

The chain recombines TRBV11-3 with TRBJ2-3; 8 positions match TRBD1. Germline-derived CDR1 and CDR2 are SGHNT and YENEEA. This CDR3 contains 15 residues. After removal of 5 bases from V and 1 base from J, the junction contained 5 bases not matched to a gene. CDR3 nucleotides: TGTGCCAGCAGCCCCGGACAGGGCGGCACAGATACGCAGTATTTT. Protein: CASSPGQGGTDTQYF.

The chain combines TRBV7-9 with TRBJ1-4, with D hard to call. The CDR3 extends over 15 amino acids. Trimming removed 1 base at V and 3 bases at J, with 9 bases between. The germline gives CDR1 SEHNR, CDR2 FQNEAQ (reference sequence). CDR3 in amino acids: CASSLGGMANEKLFF. In DNA, the CDR3 is TGTGCCAGCAGCTTAGGTGGAATGGCTAATGAAAAACTGTTTTTT.

This clone has only a few counts. V and J are TRBV14 and TRBJ2-5; no reliable D call. Trimming cost V 3 bases and J 5 bases, with 10 bases left between them. Germline CDR1 reads SGHDN; CDR2 reads FVKESK. The CDR3 has 13 residues. CDR3 sequence (DNA): TGTGCCAGCAGCCAGAATCTACGGGAGACCCAGTACTTC. It encodes CASSQNLRETQYF. The variable domain in full, completed from reference TRBV14 and TRBJ2-5, reads EAGVTQFPSHSVIEKGQTVTLRCDPISGHDNLYWYRRVMGKEIKFLLHFVKESKQDESGMPNNRFLAERTGGTYSTLKVQPAELEDSGVYFCASSQNLRETQYFGPGTRLLVL.

This clone was seen only a few times. The chain employs TRBV7-8 and TRBJ2-7; TRBD2 might be the D (5 bases). The CDR3 loop spans 14 amino acids. The V gene lost 1 base and the J gene lost 3 bases, with 10 bases spanning the gap. Germline CDR1 reads SGHVS; CDR2 reads FQNEAQ. This chain's CDR3 is CASSLGGLIYEQYF. The CDR3, as DNA: TGTGCCAGCAGCTTAGGCGGACTGATCTACGAGCAGTACTTC.

V usage is TRBV6-6 and J usage is TRBJ1-3, with TRBD1 as a possible D gene (5 bases). Germline values: CDR1 MNHNY, CDR2 SVGAGI (reference sequence). CDR3 length equals 13 residues. V was shortened by 11 bases and J by 2 bases, with 13 bases between the two germline ends. CDR3 bases: TGTGCCTCCAATGGGGGTACTGGAAACACCATATATTTT. Its protein is CASNGGTGNTIYF.

The chain combines TRBV10-3 with TRBJ1-1, with a possible D match to TRBD1 (5 bases). The germline gives CDR1 ENHRY, CDR2 SYGVKD. Trimming removed 10 bases at V and 5 bases at J, with 23 bases between. The CDR3 is made up of 15 amino acids. The CDR3 coding sequence is TGTGCCAGCCGATCAGTGGTTTCAGGGCAAACTGAAGCTTTCTTT. As protein: CASRSVVSGQTEAFF.

The chain has TRBV6-5 and TRBJ2-2; D gene ambiguous. The V gene's germline CDR1 is MNHEY and CDR2 SVGAGI. This CDR3 spans 12 amino acids. The V end was cut by 6 bases, the J end by 6 bases, with 8 bases between. The CDR3 here is CASRWYAGELFF. The CDR3 coding sequence is TGTGCCAGCAGATGGTACGCCGGGGAGCTGTTTTTT.

This clone was recorded at least ten times. The chain links TRBV27 to TRBJ2-7; D may be TRBD2 (6 bases). This CDR3 is 14 amino acids long. Per the germline V gene, CDR1 is MNHEY and CDR2 is SMNVEV (reference sequence). The V and J ends lost 5 bases and 1 base respectively, with 12 bases between them. CDR3 nucleotides: TGTGCCAGCAGTAGGGCCGCGGGGTCCTACGAGCAGTACTTC. It yields the protein CASSRAAGSYEQYF.

Of note for this clone: Other DNA sequences in the same sample also yield this CDR3. This sequence joins TRBV18 and TRBJ2-6; D is undetermined. CDR3 length equals 15 residues. Trimming removed 2 bases from V and 1 base from J, with 6 bases in between. Germline V CDR1 and CDR2: KGHSH, LQKENI. This chain's CDR3 is CASSPSGSGANVLTF. The CDR3 bases are TGTGCCAGCTCACCATCAGGATCTGGGGCCAACGTCCTGACTTTC.

This chain links TRBV28 with TRBJ1-5; 9 bases fit TRBD1. Germline V gene data show CDR1 as MDHEN and CDR2 as SYDVKM. J gave up 1 base and V 6 bases, and 4 bases lay outside the gene matches. There are 15 residues in the CDR3. DNA for the CDR3: TGTGCCAGCAGGAAGGGACAGGGAAGCAATCAGCCCCAGCATTTT. Translating gives CASRKGQGSNQPQHF.

The chain recombines TRBV29-1 with TRBJ1-4; possibly TRBD1 for D (5 bases). From germline, CDR1 is SQVTM and CDR2 ANQGSEA. V shed 2 bases and J shed 8 bases, with 12 bases lying between them. The CDR3 is made up of 13 amino acids. Here the CDR3 DNA reads TGCAGCGTTGAAACCGGGACCGGGGAAAAACTGTTTTTT. Translated, it gives CSVETGTGEKLFF.

This chain connects TRBV7-3 to TRBJ2-2; D remains unclear. V was shortened by 3 bases and J by 5 bases, with 4 bases between the two germline ends. Germline V gives CDR1 SGHTA, CDR2 FQGTGA. The CDR3 length is 12 residues. The DNA of the CDR3 is TGTGCCAGCAGCTTTAGAACCGGGGAGCTGTTTTTT. Its protein is CASSFRTGELFF.

The rearrangement uses TRBV4-3 and TRBJ2-3; D call uncertain. Looked up from germline, CDR1 is LGHNA and CDR2 is YSLEER. This CDR3 spans 14 amino acids. Deletions cut 0 bases from V and 2 bases from J, with 6 bases between. DNA of the CDR3: TGCGCCAGCAGCCAAGATTCGGCCACAGATACGCAGTATTTT. It specifies CASSQDSATDTQYF.

The rearrangement joins TRBV5-1 to TRBJ2-1; 10 bases map to TRBD2. CDR1 SGHRS and CDR2 YFSETQ come from the germline V gene. With 1 base clipped from V and 7 bases from J, the junction kept 5 bases outside the gene matches. The CDR3 length is 15 residues. This chain's CDR3 is CASSLTSGARNEQFF. The CDR3 nucleotides are TGCGCCAGCAGCTTGACTAGCGGGGCGCGTAATGAGCAGTTCTTC. The variable domain in full, completed from reference TRBV5-1 and TRBJ2-1, reads KAGVTQTPRYLIKTRGQQVTLSCSPISGHRSVSWYQQTPGQGLQFLFEYFSETQRNKGNFPGRFSGRQFSNSRSEMNVSTLELGDSALYLCASSLTSGARNEQFFGPGTRLTVL.

The rearrangement links TRBV7-5 to TRBJ1-2. TRBV7-5 is designated a pseudogene. This CDR3 has 14 amino acids. CDR3 region: CARTANWGAYGYTF. The CDR3 coding sequence is TGTGCCAGAACGGCAAACTGGGGGGCCTATGGCTACACCTTC.